This passage covers 18 T cell receptor beta chains from one sample sequenced in a study of shared clonotypes between healthy human individuals. Assay: immunoSEQ multiplex PCR; the TCRdb copy retains only in-frame clones and omits some. Among over a million clones listed, around 97% were seen once. The sample consisted of naive CD4+ T cells sorted from blood. As to subset: CD45RA+ positively selected. The receptors come from a young man in good health.

The V gene is TRBV19, the J gene TRBJ2-1, with TRBD1 matching 8 bases. This CDR3 has 16 amino acids. The germline V gene encodes CDR1 LNHDA and CDR2 SQIVND (reference sequence). The V and J ends lost 4 bases and 7 bases, in that order; junction bases with no gene match: 12. Written as DNA, the CDR3 is TGTGCCAGTAGTACCTCAGGGGGCGTCATTACGAATGAGCAGTTCTTC. Its protein product is CASSTSGGVITNEQFF. Complete variable domain (other parts from reference TRBV19 and TRBJ2-1): DGGITQSPKYLFRKEGQNVTLSCEQNLNHDAMYWYRQDPGQGLRLIYYSQIVNDFQKGDIAEGYSVSREKKESFPLTVTSAQKNPTAFYLCASSTSGGVITNEQFFGPGTRLTVL.

The rearrangement links TRBV2 to TRBJ2-2; no reliable D call. Trimming stripped 7 bases from V and 5 bases from J, with 8 bases between. The germline V gene encodes CDR1 SNHLY and CDR2 FYNNEI. The CDR3 is 12 residues long. CDR3 nucleotide sequence: TGTGCCAGCATAGGGATAACCGGGGAGCTGTTTTTT. This gives the protein CASIGITGELFF. Looking up the rest from reference TRBV2 and TRBJ2-2 gives the full variable domain: EPEVTQTPSHQVTQMGQEVILRCVPISNHLYFYWYRQILGQKVEFLVSFYNNEISEKSEIFDDQFSVERPDGSNFTLKIRSTKLEDSAMYFCASIGITGELFFGEGSRLTVL.

CDR3 nucleotides: TGTGCCAGCAGTGACATAGCGGGAGCCTCAGATACGCAGTATTTT. Translated: CASSDIAGASDTQYF. The gene calls are TRBV6-1 and TRBJ2-3; 9 bases line up with TRBD2. V dropped 3 bases and J dropped 4; count of bases not matched to a gene: 5. The CDR3 is made up of 15 amino acids. Germline CDR1 is MNHNS and CDR2 is SASEGT.

V is TRBV9 and J is TRBJ2-3; 14 bases align to TRBD2. Germline V gives CDR1 SGDLS, CDR2 YYNGEE. The CDR3 sequence is 20 residues long. V lost 4 bases to trimming and J lost 2 bases; unmatched junction nucleotides: 15. The DNA for the CDR3 is TGTGCCAGCAGCCCCCAGGGAGGGACTAGCGGGAGTTGGGTCACAGATACGCAGTATTTT. This gives the protein CASSPQGGTSGSWVTDTQYF.

This chain joins TRBV4-3 and TRBJ2-1; D ambiguous. The CDR3 runs 13 residues. V was pared by 0 bases and J by 6 bases, with 6 bases between. Per germline, CDR1 LGHNA and CDR2 YSLEER. The CDR3 sequence is CASSQDLINEQFF. CDR3 in DNA: TGCGCCAGCAGCCAAGATCTTATCAATGAGCAGTTCTTC.

This sequence joins TRBV7-9 and TRBJ2-3; 8 bases fit TRBD1. V shed 4 bases, J shed 0 bases, and the junction held 6 bases outside the gene matches. CDR1 is SEHNR, CDR2 FQNEAQ, per germline (reference sequence). The length of the CDR3 is 16 residues. CDR3 sequence (DNA): TGTGCCAGCAGCTCTGGACAGGGACCTAGCACAGATACGCAGTATTTT. Amino acid sequence: CASSSGQGPSTDTQYF. Full variable domain (rest looked up from reference TRBV7-9 and TRBJ2-3): DTGVSQNPRHKITKRGQNVTFRCDPISEHNRLYWYRQTLGQGPEFLTYFQNEAQLEKSRLLSDRFSAERPKGSFSTLEIQRTEQGDSAMYLCASSSGQGPSTDTQYFGPGTRLTVL.

The chain combines TRBV6-5 with TRBJ1-1, with D tentatively TRBD1 (5 bases). Germline V lookup: CDR1 MNHEY, CDR2 SVGAGI. V was trimmed by 8 bases and J by 3 bases, leaving 16 bases between them. CDR3 length equals 14 residues. CDR3 protein: CASSRGAFDTEAFF. Here the CDR3 DNA reads TGTGCCAGCTCTCGAGGGGCGTTCGACACTGAAGCTTTCTTT.

Worth noting for this clone: This sample includes further DNA sequences coding for the same CDR3. The J gene is TRBJ2-3, the V gene TRBV28, with D hard to call. V lost 4 bases to trimming and J lost 5 bases, with 4 bases between them. Germline-derived CDR1 and CDR2 are MDHEN and SYDVKM. The CDR3 spans 11 residues. Written as DNA, the CDR3 is TGTGCCAGCAGTTCGGTAGATACGCAGTATTTT. Its protein product is CASSSVDTQYF.

The CDR3 loop reads CASSYPAEETQYF. Written as DNA, the CDR3 is TGTGCCAGCAGTTACCCGGCAGAAGAGACCCAGTACTTC. The chain has TRBV6-6 and TRBJ2-5, with D unclear. Trimming took 2 bases from V and 3 from J, leaving 7 bases between them. The CDR3 is made up of 13 amino acids. In germline, CDR1 is MNHNY, CDR2 SVGAGI (reference sequence).

Note on this clone: One end of the junction does not line up with germline, which may come from a read error. The genes are TRBV7-3 and TRBJ2-7; 7 nucleotides line up with TRBD1. The germline V gene has CDR1 SGHTA and CDR2 FQGTGA. CDR3 length: 14 amino acids. The CDR3 sequence: CASGLIGTVDEQYF. The CDR3 DNA reads as TGTGCCAGCGGCTTGATCGGGACAGTTGACGAGCAGTACTTC.

V is TRBV7-2 and J is TRBJ2-3, with D perhaps given as TRBD1 or TRBD2 (5 bases each). There are 13 residues in the CDR3. The V gene's germline CDR1 is SGHTA and CDR2 FQGNSA. Trimming pared 5 bases from V and 6 bases from J, leaving 12 bases between. CDR3 amino acids: CASSPGTRDTQYF. The CDR3 bases are TGTGCCAGCAGCCCCGGGACCCGTGATACGCAGTATTTT.

V and J are TRBV11-2 and TRBJ2-3, with a possible D match to TRBD1 (6 bases). V was cut by 5 bases and J by 3 bases, with 9 bases left in between. The CDR3 sequence is 13 residues long. CDR1 is SGHAT and CDR2 is FQNNGV in the germline V gene. CDR3: CASSRTVTDTQYF. The CDR3 bases are TGTGCCAGCAGCCGGACAGTAACAGATACGCAGTATTTT.

This chain connects TRBV2 to TRBJ1-1, with 7 bases that match TRBD1. Germline-derived CDR1 and CDR2 are SNHLY and FYNNEI. With 10 bases clipped from V and 5 bases from J, the junction kept 10 bases outside the gene matches. The CDR3 is 13 residues long. Here the CDR3 DNA reads TGTGCCACCGAACTGCAGGGGGGTACTGAAGCTTTCTTT. Protein sequence: CATELQGGTEAFF.

V is TRBV18 and J is TRBJ1-4; 9 bases line up with TRBD1. The junction had 0 bases not matched to a gene; V was cut back by 3 bases and J by 7 bases. Germline V gene sequence: CDR1 KGHSH, CDR2 LQKENI. The CDR3 spans 13 residues. The CDR3 region is CASSPDRGEKLFF. For the CDR3, the DNA is TGTGCCAGCTCACCGGACAGGGGTGAAAAACTGTTTTTT.

The chain joins TRBV5-4 to TRBJ2-5; possible D gene TRBD1, 5 bases. Deletions cut 4 bases from V and 4 bases from J, with 11 bases between. The CDR3 spans 13 residues. Germline CDR1 SGHNT, CDR2 YYREEE (reference sequence). The CDR3 reads CASSTDSTETQYF. The CDR3, as DNA: TGTGCCAGCAGCACCGACAGTACAGAGACCCAGTACTTC.

This clone occurred once. This chain connects TRBV10-3 to TRBJ2-2; 7 bases line up with TRBD2. From germline, CDR1 is ENHRY and CDR2 SYGVKD. This CDR3 has 16 amino acids. Trimming took 3 bases from V and 0 from J; bases not matched to a gene: 4. The CDR3 DNA reads as TGTGCCATCAGTGAATGGGAGGGAACGAACACCGGGGAGCTGTTTTTT. Encoded protein: CAISEWEGTNTGELFF.

The gene calls are TRBV5-1 and TRBJ2-7; a weak D match, TRBD1 (7 bases). Germline V gene data show CDR1 as SGHRS and CDR2 as YFSETQ. The V and J ends lost 3 bases and 7 bases respectively, with 11 bases between them. CDR3 length: 12 amino acids. CDR3 nucleotides: TGCGCCAGCAGCTGGGACAGCGGGGAGCAGTACTTC. It specifies CASSWDSGEQYF.

A single count supports this clone. This chain links TRBV9 with TRBJ2-5; unclear D gene. The V gene lost 0 bases and the J gene lost 5 bases, with 14 bases spanning the gap. The germline gives CDR1 SGDLS, CDR2 YYNGEE. The CDR3 length is 15 residues. CDR3 sequence: CASSVGSVGRETQYF. For the CDR3, the DNA is TGTGCCAGCAGCGTAGGCTCAGTCGGTCGGGAGACCCAGTACTTC.